A single sample is the source of the 22 T cell receptor beta chains below, sequenced in a study of immune evolution from preneoplasia to lung adenocarcinoma. The method was immunoSEQ multiplex PCR; TCRdb's version includes in-frame clones alone and lacks a portion of them. In the table there are 25,000 to 30,000 clones, roughly 70% of which are singletons. The sample comprised FFPE invasive lung adenocarcinoma tissue. These receptors were obtained from a person aged 55 to 69 with invasive lung adenocarcinoma. Some clones in this sample may be carry-over from other donors' samples.

The chain links TRBV18 to TRBJ1-1; 8 bases are a match to TRBD1. The germline V gene has CDR1 KGHSH and CDR2 LQKENI. The V and J ends lost 4 bases and 1 base, in that order; junction bases with no gene match: 2. The CDR3 runs to 14 residues. CDR3 region: CASSRDRKNTEAFF. The CDR3 DNA sequence: TGTGCCAGCTCACGGGACAGGAAGAACACTGAAGCTTTCTTT.

This clone was detected only once. V and J are TRBV5-1 and TRBJ2-2; 14 bases line up with TRBD2. CDR3 size: 19 residues. CDR1 is SGHRS and CDR2 is YFSETQ in the germline V gene. V shed 4 bases, J shed 4 bases, and the junction held 12 bases outside the gene matches. The CDR3 is CASSRDPPGTSGGTGELFF. For the CDR3, the DNA is TGCGCCAGCAGCCGAGATCCACCAGGGACTAGCGGGGGCACCGGGGAGCTGTTTTTT.

V and J are TRBV7-8 and TRBJ1-5; TRBD1 matches at 7 bases. The CDR3 covers 15 residues. V was pared by 1 base and J by 6 bases, with 6 bases of the junction left unmatched. Germline CDR1 is SGHVS and CDR2 is FQNEAQ. The CDR3 is CASSLVAGGGQPQHF. As DNA, the CDR3 is TGTGCCAGCAGCTTAGTAGCAGGGGGGGGTCAGCCCCAGCATTTT. Combining the CDR3 with reference TRBV7-8 and TRBJ1-5 gives the whole variable domain GAGVSQSPRYKVAKRGQDVALRCDPISGHVSLFWYQQALGQGPEFLTYFQNEAQLDKSGLPSDRFFAERPEGSVSTLKIQRTQQEDSAVYLCASSLVAGGGQPQHFGDGTRLSIL.

The CDR3 DNA sequence: TGTGCCAGCAGCTCCGGGACAGGTAACACTGAAGCTTTCTTT. It codes for CASSSGTGNTEAFF. This sequence joins TRBV27 and TRBJ1-1, with 8 bases identical to TRBD1. Per the germline V gene, CDR1 is MNHEY and CDR2 is SMNVEV (reference sequence). This CDR3 is 14 amino acids long. V was clipped by 6 bases and J by 2 bases; unmatched bases: 5.

This clone is deemed medium-sized. This chain's CDR3 is CASGNRRANVLTF. The DNA for the CDR3 is TGTGCCAGCGGTAACAGGAGGGCCAACGTCCTGACTTTC. The chain joins TRBV28 to TRBJ2-6; the D gene is possibly TRBD1 (5 bases). Germline CDR1 reads MDHEN; CDR2 reads SYDVKM. Trimming took 8 bases from V and 5 from J, leaving 10 bases between them. The CDR3 contains 13 residues.

The rearrangement uses TRBV6-5 and TRBJ2-7; D assignment may be TRBD1 or TRBD2 (5 bases each). V lost 5 bases, J lost 0 bases, and 11 bases lay in between. CDR1 and CDR2 (germline): MNHEY, SVGAGI. The CDR3 is made up of 14 amino acids. DNA for the CDR3: TGTGCCAGCAGTGGGGACGGATTCTCCTACGAGCAGTACTTC. It codes for CASSGDGFSYEQYF.

This rearrangement joins TRBV18 to TRBJ1-3; D is ambiguous. The CDR3 is made up of 15 amino acids. V was pared by 3 bases and J by 2 bases, with 11 bases between. Looked up from germline, CDR1 is KGHSH and CDR2 is LQKENI. The CDR3 DNA follows: TGTGCCAGCTCACCCCCCTCTGAACCTGGAAACACCATATATTTT. It specifies CASSPPSEPGNTIYF.

In the case of this clone: This sequence may be a read error, since a much larger clone differs from it by one base. The chain combines TRBV27 with TRBJ2-1; TRBD2 agrees at 14 bases. The ends lost 6 bases at V and 3 bases at J; junction bases unmatched: 7. The germline V gene encodes CDR1 MNHEY and CDR2 SMNVEV (reference sequence). This CDR3 has 17 amino acids. The chain's CDR3 is CASRGTSGRGFYNEQFF. The CDR3 bases are TGTGCCAGCAGGGGGACTAGCGGGAGAGGGTTCTACAATGAGCAGTTCTTC.

The chain uses TRBV2 and TRBJ1-1; D perhaps matches TRBD1 (6 bases). Germline V lookup: CDR1 SNHLY, CDR2 FYNNEI. Trimming removed 6 bases at V and 0 bases at J, with 11 bases between. The CDR3 has 14 residues. CDR3 region: CASRRDTMNTEAFF. The CDR3 nucleotides are TGTGCCAGCAGAAGGGACACCATGAACACTGAAGCTTTCTTT.

As DNA, the CDR3 is TGTGCCAGCAGCGCGGGGGACCGACCCTACGAGCAGTACTTC. Encoded protein: CASSAGDRPYEQYF. V gene TRBV7-9 combines with J gene TRBJ2-7; 7 nucleotides line up with TRBD2. The V gene's germline CDR1 is SEHNR and CDR2 FQNEAQ (reference sequence). The CDR3 is made up of 14 amino acids. Trimming removed 5 bases from V and 2 bases from J; junction bases left unmatched: 6.

V and J are TRBV11-3 and TRBJ2-1, with a possible D match to TRBD1 (5 bases). CDR1 SGHNT and CDR2 YENEEA come from the germline V gene. Trimming left V 3 bases short and J 4 bases short, with 7 bases between. This CDR3 region has 13 residues. This CDR3 is CASSFRQYNEQFF. CDR3 DNA sequence: TGTGCCAGCAGCTTCCGACAGTACAATGAGCAGTTCTTC. Looking up the rest from reference TRBV11-3 and TRBJ2-1 gives the full variable domain: EAGVVQSPRYKIIEKKQPVAFWCNPISGHNTLYWYLQNLGQGPELLIRYENEEAVDDSQLPKDRFSAERLKGVDSTLKIQPAELGDSAVYLCASSFRQYNEQFFGPGTRLTVL.

This clone is categorized as large. The CDR3 DNA reads TGTGCCAGCAGCTCAACCCCGGGACAGACTAATGGCTACACCTTC. Translating gives CASSSTPGQTNGYTF. This rearrangement joins TRBV7-3 to TRBJ1-2; 7 bases align to TRBD1. The CDR3 is 15 residues long. V lost 4 bases and J lost 6; bases outside the gene matches: 11. The V gene's germline CDR1 is SGHTA and CDR2 FQGTGA.

The chain is built from TRBV18 and TRBJ2-6; the match to TRBD2 covers 10 bases. The CDR3 runs 17 residues. Germline assignment: CDR1 KGHSH and CDR2 LQKENI. Trimming cost V 2 bases and J 1 base; bases outside gene matches: 2. The CDR3 coding sequence is TGTGCCAGCTCACCAATTAGCGGGAGGTCTGGGGCCAACGTCCTGACTTTC. It is translated as CASSPISGRSGANVLTF.

The chain joins TRBV18 to TRBJ1-4; D is possibly TRBD1 (6 bases). Germline CDR1 and CDR2: KGHSH and LQKENI. Between the trimmed V and J ends, which lost 5 bases and 4 bases, there was a span of 11 bases. The CDR3 loop spans 14 amino acids. CDR3 residues: CASSSGQLNEKLFF. DNA for the CDR3: TGTGCCAGCTCATCAGGACAGCTTAATGAAAAACTGTTTTTT.

This chain connects TRBV2 to TRBJ2-1; the D is unclear. V lost 4 bases, J lost 9 bases, and 7 bases lay in between. Germline CDR1 is SNHLY and CDR2 is FYNNEI. The CDR3 contains 11 residues. CDR3 DNA: TGTGCCAGCAGTGTCTGGGGTGAGCAGTTCTTC. Its protein product is CASSVWGEQFF.

V and J are TRBV7-8 and TRBJ2-1; unclear D gene. Germline CDR1 reads SGHVS; CDR2 reads FQNEAQ. V dropped 2 bases and J dropped 5 bases, with 7 bases sitting between them. The CDR3 consists of 13 residues. The CDR3 here is CASSLTPDNEQFF. The CDR3 DNA reads TGTGCCAGCAGCTTAACCCCGGACAATGAGCAGTTCTTC.

The gene calls are TRBV4-1 and TRBJ1-3; a weak D match, TRBD1 (5 bases). Germline lookup yields CDR1 MGHRA and CDR2 YSYEKL. The CDR3 is made up of 16 amino acids. V was cut by 1 base and J by 8 bases, with 18 bases left in between. Here the CDR3 reads CASSQGADLGGHTIYF. The CDR3 bases are TGCGCCAGCAGCCAAGGGGCTGACCTGGGGGGTCACACCATATATTTT.

In this sample, this clone turned up a few times. This rearrangement joins TRBV5-1 to TRBJ2-3; 14 bases align to TRBD2. Germline V gene lookup returns CDR1 SGHRS and CDR2 YFSETQ. Germline trimming cut 4 bases from V and 3 bases from J; bases unmatched to any gene: 4. This CDR3 contains 16 residues. CDR3 in amino acids: CASSTGTSGSTDTQYF. CDR3 nucleotides: TGCGCCAGCAGCACCGGGACTAGCGGGAGTACAGATACGCAGTATTTT.

The rearrangement uses TRBV2 and TRBJ1-4, with D maybe TRBD1 (5 bases). The CDR3 runs to 13 residues. Germline V gene lookup returns CDR1 SNHLY and CDR2 FYNNEI. With 7 bases removed from V and 5 bases from J, the gap between germline ends came to 11 bases. The DNA for the CDR3 is TGTGCCAGCACCTTCCGACAGAATGAAAAACTGTTTTTT. Amino acid sequence: CASTFRQNEKLFF.

This clone was recorded a few times. The chain uses TRBV11-2 and TRBJ2-1; the match to TRBD2 covers 9 bases. The CDR3 consists of 12 residues. The trim removed 4 bases at V and 9 bases at J, leaving 1 base unmatched. Germline V gene sequence: CDR1 SGHAT, CDR2 FQNNGV. CDR3 in amino acids: CASSSREGEQFF. The CDR3, as DNA: TGTGCCAGCAGCTCGCGGGAGGGTGAGCAGTTCTTC.

The chain carries TRBV4-2 and TRBJ2-1; 12 bases line up with TRBD2. The V gene end was trimmed by 0 bases and the J gene end by 9 bases; junction bases not matched to a gene: 15. The CDR3 runs 19 residues. Germline values: CDR1 LGHNA, CDR2 YNFKEQ. The CDR3 sequence: CASSQDPRGSSGRGAEQFF. The CDR3 bases are TGTGCCAGCAGCCAAGATCCAAGAGGGTCTAGCGGGAGGGGGGCTGAGCAGTTCTTC.

This clone counts as medium-sized. The chain has TRBV6-5 and TRBJ1-1, with 8 nucleotides matching TRBD1. V was pared by 5 bases and J by 6 bases, with 11 bases of the junction left unmatched. Germline CDR1 reads MNHEY; CDR2 reads SVGAGI. CDR3 size: 15 residues. In DNA, the CDR3 is TGTGCCAGCAGTCCAGAGTACAGGGGGGCTGCTGAAGCTTTCTTT. It yields the protein CASSPEYRGAAEAFF.